The 11 T cell receptor beta chains reported below all come from one sample, sequenced in a study of T-cell reconstitution after alpha-beta-depleted transplantation in children. Unique molecular identifiers tagged the TCRbeta library. Via MiXCR, TCRdb re-called the PCR reads, giving one row per CDR3 protein. The sample carries roughly 670,000 distinct CDR3 sequences, about an eighth recorded once. The material sequenced was PBMCs, taken before TCRalphabeta/CD19-depleted stem cell transplant. These receptors were obtained from a girl aged 2-10 years with congenital amegakaryocytic thrombocytopenia, due to receive a stem cell transplant.

The chain carries TRBV5-1 and TRBJ2-1; tentatively, D is TRBD2 (5 bases). Germline V gene lookup returns CDR1 SGHRS and CDR2 YFSETQ. This CDR3 has 13 residues. The V end lost 2 bases, the J end lost 3 bases, and 6 bases lay between the germline ends. DNA of the CDR3: TGCGCCAGCAGCTTCGGGAACTACAATGAGCAGTTCTTC. Translating gives CASSFGNYNEQFF.

V and J are TRBV7-8 and TRBJ2-1; 10 nucleotides match TRBD2. Germline CDR1 reads SGHVS; CDR2 reads FQNEAQ. The V gene end was trimmed by 3 bases and the J gene end by 6 bases; junction bases not matched to a gene: 8. The CDR3 consists of 16 residues. The CDR3 DNA follows: TGTGCCAGCAGCTTCGCGCGAGCGGGAGGGCGCAATGAGCAGTTCTTC. Translated, it gives CASSFARAGGRNEQFF.

This clonotype has only a few counts. The chain links TRBV29-1 to TRBJ2-7; 7 nucleotides match TRBD1. Germline values: CDR1 SQVTM, CDR2 ANQGSEA. The CDR3 sequence is 14 residues long. The junction had 2 bases not matched to a gene; V was cut back by 0 bases and J by 0 bases. CDR3 in DNA: TGCAGCGTTGAAGAGGGGGACAGCTCCTACGAGCAGTACTTC. This gives the protein CSVEEGDSSYEQYF.

This clonotype has only a few counts. J is TRBJ1-2 and V is TRBV7-9; D possibly corresponds to TRBD1 (6 bases). CDR3 length: 14 residues. Germline-derived CDR1 and CDR2 are SEHNR and FQNEAQ (reference sequence). V dropped 5 bases and J dropped 3 bases, with 13 bases sitting between them. CDR3 residues: CASSPRTEYYGYTF. The CDR3 coding sequence is TGTGCCAGCAGCCCAAGGACAGAATACTATGGCTACACCTTC.

This clonotype appeared many times. This sequence joins TRBV20-1 and TRBJ2-1; 14 positions match TRBD2. Germline CDR1 and CDR2: DFQATT and SNEGSKA (reference sequence). V trimming: 6 bases; J trimming: 4 bases; junction bases outside the gene matches: 14. There are 18 residues in the CDR3. Here the CDR3 reads CSARPGTSGSLRYNEQFF. In DNA, the CDR3 is TGCAGTGCCCGTCCCGGGACTAGCGGGAGTCTCCGTTACAATGAGCAGTTCTTC.

This clonotype was detected a few times. The genes are TRBV7-9 and TRBJ2-1; tentatively, D is TRBD1 or TRBD2 (5 bases each). The CDR3 length is 14 residues. From germline, CDR1 is SEHNR and CDR2 FQNEAQ (reference sequence). V lost 5 bases, J lost 8 bases, and 16 bases lay in between. The CDR3 nucleotides read TGTGCCAGCAGCCAAAATTTTCGGGGCTATGAGCAGTTCTTC. This gives the protein CASSQNFRGYEQFF.

The V and J genes are TRBV5-6 and TRBJ2-7; 9 bases are a match to TRBD2. J gave up 2 bases and V 5 bases, and 8 bases lay outside the gene matches. The length of the CDR3 is 15 residues. From germline, CDR1 is SGHDT and CDR2 YYEEEE. The CDR3 loop is CASRYSGRSPYEQYF. As DNA, the CDR3 is TGTGCCAGCAGATATAGCGGGAGATCCCCCTACGAGCAGTACTTC.

CDR3 DNA sequence: TGTGCTAGTGGTTTAGTCGGACGGCGGGAGAGGGACACCGGGGAGCTGTTTTTT. Translation gives CASGLVGRRERDTGELFF. The V and J genes are TRBV12-5 and TRBJ2-2; 7 bases are a match to TRBD2. Germline CDR1 LGHNT, CDR2 FRNRAP. The J segment lost 3 bases and the V segment lost 3 bases, leaving 13 bases of the junction unmatched. This CDR3 has 18 amino acids.

In its sample, this clonotype was seen many times. The CDR3 nucleotides are TGCAGTGCTAGAGATCGGCGGCAGGGCAACTACGAGCAGTACTTC. Amino acids: CSARDRRQGNYEQYF. The chain joins TRBV20-1 to TRBJ2-7; TRBD1 is a possible D gene (5 bases). The germline CDR1 and CDR2 sequences are DFQATT and SNEGSKA (reference sequence). The CDR3 length is 15 residues. The V end lost 0 bases, the J end lost 3 bases, and 15 bases lay between the germline ends.

V and J are TRBV7-9 and TRBJ2-7, with D possibly being TRBD2 (6 bases). Germline V gene sequence: CDR1 SEHNR, CDR2 FQNEAQ (reference sequence). There are 13 residues in the CDR3. V lost 1 base, J lost 5 bases, and 9 bases lay in between. Here the CDR3 DNA reads TGTGCCAGCAGCTTAGGCGGGAACGACGAGCAGTACTTC. Its protein product is CASSLGGNDEQYF.

This clonotype showed up just a few times. The chain links TRBV15 to TRBJ2-3; D remains unclear. The CDR3 has 15 residues. V was trimmed by 3 bases and J by 1 base, leaving 11 bases between them. Germline-derived CDR1 and CDR2 are LNHNV and YYDKDF (reference sequence). The CDR3 DNA follows: TGTGCCACCAGCAGTCCAGGAGAGCGCACAGATACGCAGTATTTT. Amino acids: CATSSPGERTDTQYF.